These 28 T cell receptor beta chains came from one sample sequenced in a study of cytomegalovirus exposure and HLA in healthy donors. PCR was performed using 60 Vbeta and 13 Jbeta primers. Clones were read by immunoSEQ multiplex PCR, and TCRdb kept only the in-frame ones, dropping some. Counted here are approximately 170,000 clones, about 76% occurring once; the ten biggest clones make up roughly 7.5%. Input material: PBMCs. Source of these receptors: a male donor in good health and CMV-seropositive.

V is TRBV27 and J is TRBJ1-1; a possible D gene is TRBD1 (6 bases). The ends were cut back, 3 bases at V and 6 bases at J, with 17 bases in the middle. The V gene's germline CDR1 is MNHEY and CDR2 SMNVEV (reference sequence). The CDR3 runs 15 residues. CDR3 region: CASSFQGTMRSEAFF. The CDR3 nucleotides read TGTGCCAGCAGTTTTCAGGGGACAATGAGATCTGAAGCTTTCTTT.

The genes are TRBV21-1 and TRBJ1-1. TRBV21-1 is a documented pseudogene. The CDR3 is 17 residues long. The CDR3 nucleotides are TGTGCCAGCAGCAAAGGAGGCGGAGGGGTGGTGGGCACTGAAGCTTTCTTT. Translation: CASSKGGGGVVGTEAFF.

The chain links TRBV14 to TRBJ1-1; TRBD1 matches at 7 bases. CDR1 SGHDN and CDR2 FVKESK come from the germline V gene. This CDR3 is built from 14 residues. Trimming cost V 5 bases and J 4 bases; bases outside gene matches: 7. Here the CDR3 DNA reads TGTGCCAGCAGCTTCGACAGGGTGGCCACTGAAGCTTTCTTT. Translating it yields CASSFDRVATEAFF. The entire variable domain, with the rest obtained from reference TRBV14 and TRBJ1-1, is as follows: EAGVTQFPSHSVIEKGQTVTLRCDPISGHDNLYWYRRVMGKEIKFLLHFVKESKQDESGMPNNRFLAERTGGTYSTLKVQPAELEDSGVYFCASSFDRVATEAFFGQGTRLTVV.

The V call is TRBV6-6, the J call TRBJ2-6; 7 bases agree with TRBD2. The CDR3 spans 15 residues. From germline, CDR1 is MNHNY and CDR2 SVGAGI (reference sequence). With 6 bases clipped from V and 4 bases from J, the junction kept 6 bases outside the gene matches. CDR3 nucleotide sequence: TGTGCCAGCAGCCGCGGACTAGGGGGGGCCAACGTCCTGACTTTC. Translating it yields CASSRGLGGANVLTF.

The chain employs TRBV2 and TRBJ2-1; the match to TRBD2 covers 11 bases. After removal of 3 bases from V and 8 bases from J, the junction contained 9 bases not matched to a gene. The CDR3 runs 16 residues. Germline CDR1 SNHLY, CDR2 FYNNEI. CDR3 in amino acids: CASSDSGGGIGDEQFF. Written as DNA, the CDR3 is TGTGCCAGCAGTGATAGCGGGGGGGGAATCGGGGATGAGCAGTTCTTC. The whole variable domain, remainder taken from reference TRBV2 and TRBJ2-1, is EPEVTQTPSHQVTQMGQEVILRCVPISNHLYFYWYRQILGQKVEFLVSFYNNEISEKSEIFDDQFSVERPDGSNFTLKIRSTKLEDSAMYFCASSDSGGGIGDEQFFGPGTRLTVL.

This clone turned up a few times. The chain couples TRBV9 to TRBJ1-1; D gene unclear. Trimming took 4 bases from V and 2 from J, leaving 15 bases between them. CDR3 length: 15 residues. Germline CDR1 reads SGDLS; CDR2 reads YYNGEE. The CDR3 bases are TGTGCCAGCAGCCCCCGCCTGACACGCAACACTGAAGCTTTCTTT. This gives the protein CASSPRLTRNTEAFF.

The CDR3 nucleotides read TGTGCCAGTAAAGGCGGAAGGGAGAGAGCCAAAAACATTCAGTACTTC. Translating it yields CASKGGRERAKNIQYF. V and J are TRBV19 and TRBJ2-4; weak D call: TRBD2 (5 bases). From germline, CDR1 is LNHDA and CDR2 SQIVND (reference sequence). V shed 7 bases and J shed 0 bases, with 16 bases lying between them. CDR3 size: 16 residues.

The V and J genes are TRBV6-6 and TRBJ2-1; D ambiguous. Germline CDR1 reads MNHNY; CDR2 reads SVGAGI (reference sequence). This CDR3 contains 15 residues. V lost 2 bases, J lost 0 bases, and 8 bases lay in between. Written as DNA, the CDR3 is TGTGCCAGCAGTTACGCGGAGAGCTCCTACAATGAGCAGTTCTTC. It yields the protein CASSYAESSYNEQFF.

The chain carries TRBV11-3 and TRBJ2-2; D uncertain. The germline gives CDR1 SGHNT, CDR2 YENEEA. The CDR3 contains 14 residues. V lost 0 bases and J lost 2, with 4 bases in between. The DNA for the CDR3 is TGTGCCAGCAGCTTAGATCTTAACACCGGGGAGCTGTTTTTT. As protein: CASSLDLNTGELFF. The full variable domain, its missing parts supplied by reference TRBV11-3 and TRBJ2-2, is EAGVVQSPRYKIIEKKQPVAFWCNPISGHNTLYWYLQNLGQGPELLIRYENEEAVDDSQLPKDRFSAERLKGVDSTLKIQPAELGDSAVYLCASSLDLNTGELFFGEGSRLTVL.

The V call is TRBV5-5, the J call TRBJ2-7, with 7 bases identical to TRBD2. The CDR3 runs to 14 residues. J lost 3 bases, V lost 1 base, and 4 bases had no gene match. Germline CDR1 SGHKS, CDR2 YYEKEE (reference sequence). The CDR3: CASSLMGGFYEQYF. In nucleotides, the CDR3 is TGTGCCAGCAGCTTGATGGGAGGGTTCTACGAGCAGTACTTC.

The chain is built from TRBV9 and TRBJ2-7; 11 bases align to TRBD1. Germline V lookup: CDR1 SGDLS, CDR2 YYNGEE. The CDR3 length is 16 residues. With V trimmed by 0 bases and J by 5 bases, 7 bases remained unmatched. CDR3 loop: CASSVAGTGGRNEQYF. CDR3 DNA: TGTGCCAGCAGCGTAGCGGGGACAGGGGGTCGAAACGAGCAGTACTTC.

The chain is built from TRBV4-3 and TRBJ1-4; D uncertain. CDR3 length: 15 amino acids. Germline values: CDR1 LGHNA, CDR2 YSLEER. V was cut by 0 bases and J by 6 bases, with 11 bases left in between. Here the CDR3 reads CASSQDGEEYEKLFF. The CDR3 DNA sequence: TGCGCCAGCAGCCAAGATGGGGAGGAATATGAAAAACTGTTTTTT.

The chain couples TRBV6-5 to TRBJ2-7; weak D call: TRBD1 (6 bases). Germline V gene data show CDR1 as MNHEY and CDR2 as SVGAGI. The length of the CDR3 is 13 residues. With 4 bases removed from V and 6 bases from J, the gap between germline ends came to 13 bases. CDR3 nucleotides: TGTGCCAGCAGTTCCCAGGGGTACGGCGAGCAGTACTTC. This sequence encodes CASSSQGYGEQYF.

The chain carries TRBV5-4 and TRBJ2-5; TRBD2 is a possible D gene (5 bases). The CDR3 loop spans 14 amino acids. Germline V gene data show CDR1 as SGHNT and CDR2 as YYREEE (reference sequence). The V gene lost 3 bases and the J gene lost 2 bases, with 11 bases spanning the gap. CDR3 sequence (DNA): TGTGCCAGCAGCTCCCCGGACTTACAAGAGACCCAGTACTTC. This sequence encodes CASSSPDLQETQYF.

The chain links TRBV10-2 to TRBJ1-4; D is possibly TRBD1 (5 bases). V was clipped by 5 bases and J by 8 bases, with 12 bases between them. Germline CDR1 WSHSY, CDR2 SAAADI. This CDR3 contains 13 residues. CDR3 protein: CASSIGAYEKLFF. DNA of the CDR3: TGCGCCAGCAGTATTGGGGCGTACGAAAAACTGTTTTTT.

The genes are TRBV6-6 and TRBJ2-7, with 7 bases aligning to TRBD2. There are 14 residues in the CDR3. CDR1 and CDR2 (germline): MNHNY, SVGAGI (reference sequence). The J segment lost 0 bases and the V segment lost 3 bases, leaving 2 bases of the junction unmatched. CDR3 amino acids: CASSYTGGSYEQYF. For the CDR3, the DNA is TGTGCCAGCAGTTATACGGGGGGCTCCTACGAGCAGTACTTC.

J is TRBJ1-4 and V is TRBV19; 7 bases fit TRBD1. Germline V lookup: CDR1 LNHDA, CDR2 SQIVND (reference sequence). The CDR3 extends over 13 amino acids. V dropped 3 bases and J dropped 7; count of bases not matched to a gene: 2. In DNA, the CDR3 is TGTGCCAGTAGTATGGACAGGCGTGAAAAACTGTTTTTT. Its translation: CASSMDRREKLFF.

Notes on this clone: One junction end does not reproduce the germline sequence, and a read error may be involved. V usage is TRBV7-9 and J usage is TRBJ1-2; 12 nucleotides agree with TRBD1. Germline-derived CDR1 and CDR2 are SEHNR and FQNEAQ (reference sequence). CDR3 length: 15 amino acids. Here the CDR3 DNA reads TGTTCCAGCAGCGAGGGGACAGGGGGCGCTTATGGCTACACCTTC. Encoded protein: CSSSEGTGGAYGYTF.

This clone turned up a few times. The chain carries TRBV4-1 and TRBJ1-4, with 7 bases lining up with TRBD1. CDR3 length equals 14 residues. J was trimmed by 8 bases and V by 1 base; bases with no gene match: 4. Per the germline V gene, CDR1 is MGHRA and CDR2 is YSYEKL. The CDR3 bases are TGCGCCAGCAGCCAAGCGAACAGGGGAGAAAAACTGTTTTTT. Its protein is CASSQANRGEKLFF.

This clone has just a few counts. The V call is TRBV7-2, the J call TRBJ2-1; D call uncertain. The V end lost 5 bases, the J end lost 6 bases, and 14 bases lay between the germline ends. The CDR3 runs to 14 residues. Germline V gives CDR1 SGHTA, CDR2 FQGNSA. Written as DNA, the CDR3 is TGTGCCAGCAGCCCCCTGCCCGGCGGCAATGAGCAGTTCTTC. Translation: CASSPLPGGNEQFF.

This chain links TRBV19 with TRBJ1-1; 7 bases line up with TRBD1. The V segment lost 5 bases and the J segment 4 bases; nucleotides outside the gene matches: 13. Germline CDR1 and CDR2: LNHDA and SQIVND (reference sequence). This CDR3 spans 16 amino acids. CDR3 amino acids: CASSPRTGAEITEAFF. Here the CDR3 DNA reads TGTGCCAGTAGTCCCAGGACAGGAGCCGAAATCACTGAAGCTTTCTTT. Variable domain in full (rest from reference TRBV19 and TRBJ1-1): DGGITQSPKYLFRKEGQNVTLSCEQNLNHDAMYWYRQDPGQGLRLIYYSQIVNDFQKGDIAEGYSVSREKKESFPLTVTSAQKNPTAFYLCASSPRTGAEITEAFFGQGTRLTVV.

The chain employs TRBV7-3 and TRBJ2-3, with no clear D. V lost 5 bases, J lost 2 bases, and 14 bases lay in between. The V gene's germline CDR1 is SGHTA and CDR2 FQGTGA. CDR3 size: 15 residues. CDR3 sequence (DNA): TGTGCCAGCAGCCCCTATACTAACCCCACAGATACGCAGTATTTT. Protein product: CASSPYTNPTDTQYF.

The rearrangement uses TRBV5-4 and TRBJ2-2; TRBD1 might be the D (5 bases). This CDR3 region has 12 residues. Trimming pared 4 bases from V and 7 bases from J, leaving 8 bases between. Germline values: CDR1 SGHNT, CDR2 YYREEE (reference sequence). The CDR3 loop is CASSKGIGELFF. CDR3 bases: TGTGCCAGCAGCAAGGGGATCGGGGAGCTGTTTTTT. The full variable domain, in which reference TRBV5-4 and TRBJ2-2 provide the parts outside the CDR3, is ETGVTQSPTHLIKTRGQQVTLRCSSQSGHNTVSWYQQALGQGPQFIFQYYREEENGRGNFPPRFSGLQFPNYSSELNVNALELDDSALYLCASSKGIGELFFGEGSRLTVL.

V gene TRBV9 combines with J gene TRBJ2-5; D not resolved. The J call could be wrong; TRBJ2-7 is a better fit for the DNA end. Germline CDR1 reads SGDLS; CDR2 reads YYNGEE. This CDR3 is 14 amino acids long. The chain's CDR3 is CASSVDAGSYEQYF. The CDR3 nucleotides are TGTGCCAGCAGCGTAGATGCAGGCTCCTACGAGCAGTACTTC.

This clone has more than one count but fewer than ten. CDR3 nucleotides: TGTGCCAGCAGTCCAACAGGGACAGGGGAAAGTTCACCCCTCCACTTT. It specifies CASSPTGTGESSPLHF. The V call is TRBV27, the J call TRBJ1-6; 10 positions match TRBD1. Germline values: CDR1 MNHEY, CDR2 SMNVEV (reference sequence). After removal of 5 bases from V and 9 bases from J, the junction contained 10 bases not matched to a gene. The CDR3 sequence is 16 residues long.

The chain recombines TRBV5-8 with TRBJ1-2, with D possibly TRBD1 on 5 matching bases. V dropped 0 bases and J dropped 10 bases, with 7 bases sitting between them. The CDR3 contains 11 residues. In germline, CDR1 is SGHTS, CDR2 YDEGEE. The CDR3 loop reads CASSLGGVYTF. The DNA of the CDR3 is TGTGCCAGCAGCTTGGGGGGGGTCTACACCTTC.

This sequence joins TRBV5-1 and TRBJ2-1, with 8 bases that match TRBD2. Losses at the gene ends were 0 bases for V and 7 bases for J; bases not matched to a gene: 12. Germline values: CDR1 SGHRS, CDR2 YFSETQ. The CDR3 has 17 amino acids. CDR3 DNA sequence: TGCGCCAGCAGCTTGGATGGGAGCGGGGGCATTCAGAATGAGCAGTTCTTC. Encoded protein: CASSLDGSGGIQNEQFF.

The chain carries TRBV6-7 and TRBJ1-5; no definite D call. TRBV6-7 is filed as an ORF, its function uncertain. V gave up 6 bases and J gave up 0 bases, with 12 bases separating them. The CDR3 has 15 residues. The CDR3 here is CASSRDMPSNQPQHF. CDR3 nucleotides: TGTGCCAGCAGCCGAGACATGCCTAGCAATCAGCCCCAGCATTTT.